A single sample is the source of the 27 T cell receptor beta chains below, sequenced in a study of T cells in Graves' hyperthyroidism and ophthalmopathy. Researchers took RNA transcripts and amplified the TCR beta CDR3 regions from them. The study used the HTBI primer set for a first-round RT-PCR of the TCR CDR3. MiXCR, run by TCRdb on the multiplex PCR reads, gives a single entry per CDR3 protein. This table has about 46,000 distinct CDR3 sequences, over 45% appearing once. Specimen: peripheral blood or thyroid tissue (not recorded which). These receptors came from a woman in her forties or fifties with Graves' hyperthyroidism.

The chain carries TRBV15 and TRBJ2-7; perhaps D is TRBD1 or TRBD2 (5 bases each). V lost 3 bases and J 1 base, leaving 13 bases between the germline ends. This CDR3 region has 15 residues. Germline loops: CDR1 LNHNV, CDR2 YYDKDF (reference sequence). The CDR3 coding sequence is TGTGCCACCAGCAGGGGACCGTGGGAGTCCTACGAGCAGTACTTC. It specifies CATSRGPWESYEQYF.

The chain recombines TRBV7-6 with TRBJ2-7; 10 bases are shared with TRBD2. Per germline, CDR1 SGHVS and CDR2 FNYEAQ. V lost 5 bases, J lost 0 bases, and 1 base stayed unmatched. The CDR3 runs 14 residues. The CDR3 spells CASSASGSSYEQYF. The CDR3 region has the DNA TGTGCCAGCAGCGCTAGCGGGAGCTCCTACGAGCAGTACTTC.

There are many counts of this clonotype. The chain carries TRBV9 and TRBJ1-1, with D possibly matching TRBD1 (5 bases). From germline, CDR1 is SGDLS and CDR2 YYNGEE. CDR3 size: 14 residues. V gave up 1 base and J gave up 9 bases, with 16 bases separating them. The CDR3 nucleotides are TGTGCCAGCAGCGTAACGGCTGACAGAAATCAAGCTTTCTTT. This sequence encodes CASSVTADRNQAFF.

This clonotype was counted once. The CDR3 protein is CASKLAGGELFF. The CDR3 DNA sequence: TGTGCCAGCAAACTAGCGGGAGGGGAGCTGTTTTTT. V gene TRBV2 combines with J gene TRBJ2-2, with 10 bases lining up with TRBD2. V shed 7 bases and J 8 bases; nucleotides not matched to a gene: 1. Germline V gives CDR1 SNHLY, CDR2 FYNNEI. The CDR3 is made up of 12 amino acids.

This clonotype was seen ten or more times. The V call is TRBV6-2 or TRBV6-3, the J call TRBJ1-5; D gene uncertain. CDR1 is MNHEY, CDR2 SVGEGT, per germline. The CDR3 covers 11 residues. Trimming pared 2 bases from V and 10 bases from J, leaving 6 bases between. The CDR3 sequence is CASSYPDPQHF. The CDR3 DNA reads as TGTGCCAGCAGTTACCCGGACCCCCAGCATTTT.

This clonotype was recorded many times. The rearrangement joins TRBV5-1 to TRBJ2-3, with a weak D call TRBD1 (6 bases). Per germline, CDR1 SGHRS and CDR2 YFSETQ. Trimming removed 4 bases from V and 2 bases from J, with 17 bases in between. The CDR3 has 16 residues. The chain's CDR3 is CASSPATGAFTDTQYF. The CDR3 coding sequence is TGCGCCAGCAGCCCCGCGACAGGAGCCTTCACAGATACGCAGTATTTT.

Turning to this clonotype: A read error may account for a junction end that differs from germline. DNA for the CDR3: TGCGGTGCGGGGAGACAAGTCACTCGGAGGCCCCAGCATTTT. Translated: CGAGRQVTRRPQHF. This rearrangement joins TRBV20-1 to TRBJ1-5; D not resolved. Per germline, CDR1 DFQATT and CDR2 SNEGSKA (reference sequence). The CDR3 length is 14 residues.

There are many counts of this clonotype. The rearrangement uses TRBV20-1 and TRBJ1-5; tentatively, D is TRBD1 (5 bases). Germline CDR1 reads DFQATT; CDR2 reads SNEGSKA (reference sequence). This CDR3 region has 15 residues. In nucleotides, the CDR3 is TGCAGCGCGCCTATCGGGGGTTTAAGCAATCAGCCCCAGCATTTT. The encoded protein is CSAPIGGLSNQPQHF.

V and J are TRBV20-1 and TRBJ2-6; D not resolved. Germline V gene data show CDR1 as DFQATT and CDR2 as SNEGSKA (reference sequence). Trimming took 1 base from V and 16 from J, leaving 2 bases between them. This CDR3 is 8 amino acids long. The CDR3 DNA reads TGCAGTGCTAGAGTACTGACTTTC. Its protein is CSARVLTF.

The sample holds one count of this clonotype. The rearrangement uses TRBV7-9 and TRBJ2-7; TRBD2 aligns across 9 bases. Trimming cost V 5 bases and J 11 bases; bases outside gene matches: 7. Germline V gives CDR1 SEHNR, CDR2 FQNEAQ (reference sequence). CDR3 length equals 12 residues. CDR3 loop: CASSKREAYEYF. The CDR3 nucleotides are TGTGCCAGCAGCAAGCGGGAGGCCTACGAGTACTTC.

The chain has TRBV29-1 and TRBJ2-2; TRBD2 matches 7 bases. V dropped 4 bases and J dropped 5; count of bases not matched to a gene: 1. CDR1 SQVTM and CDR2 ANQGSEA come from the germline V gene. This CDR3 is 12 amino acids long. CDR3 region: CSVGGGTGELFF. DNA for the CDR3: TGCAGCGTTGGGGGGGGAACCGGGGAGCTGTTTTTT.

In its sample, this clonotype was seen many times. This chain connects TRBV28 to TRBJ1-2; TRBD1 might be the D (5 bases). This CDR3 contains 15 residues. Trimming stripped 5 bases from V and 5 bases from J, with 18 bases between. The germline V gene has CDR1 MDHEN and CDR2 SYDVKM. CDR3 sequence reads: CASSPAGAGSYGYTF. DNA of the CDR3: TGTGCCAGCAGTCCTGCCGGGGCAGGGTCTTATGGCTACACCTTC.

This clonotype qualifies as large. The gene calls are TRBV20-1 and TRBJ2-5; 7 positions agree with TRBD2. Per germline, CDR1 DFQATT and CDR2 SNEGSKA (reference sequence). The J segment lost 5 bases and the V segment lost 3 bases, leaving 12 bases of the junction unmatched. The CDR3 loop spans 15 amino acids. CDR3 amino acids: CSASDGGRAKETQYF. The CDR3 coding sequence is TGCAGTGCTAGTGACGGAGGGAGGGCCAAGGAGACCCAGTACTTC.

This clonotype is categorized as medium-sized. The chain employs TRBV5-4 and TRBJ2-5; 8 bases agree with TRBD1. The CDR3 contains 14 residues. With 5 bases clipped from V and 5 bases from J, the junction kept 8 bases outside the gene matches. The germline CDR1 and CDR2 sequences are SGHNT and YYREEE (reference sequence). The chain's CDR3 is CASSPDRVVETQYF. The CDR3, as DNA: TGTGCCAGCAGTCCGGACAGGGTTGTCGAGACCCAGTACTTC.

About this clonotype: It is likely a read error, because the conserved phenylalanine at the end of the CDR3 is missing. The CDR3 protein is CASSSPIWGSTYEQYL. The CDR3 DNA reads TGTGCCAGCAGCAGCCCGATATGGGGGTCAACCTACGAGCAGTACCTC. This chain connects TRBV7-6 to TRBJ2-7; D may be TRBD1 or TRBD2 (5 bases each). Germline V CDR1 and CDR2: SGHVS, FNYEAQ. Trimming took off 5 bases at V and 2 bases at J, with 19 bases between the two ends. The CDR3 covers 16 residues.

This chain connects TRBV10-3 to TRBJ2-7; D perhaps matches TRBD2 (6 bases). Trimming shortened V by 11 bases and J by 7 bases, and 24 bases separated the two germline ends. CDR3 length equals 14 residues. In germline, CDR1 is ENHRY, CDR2 SYGVKD. The CDR3 reads CAHSQYGSEEEQYF. The CDR3 DNA follows: TGTGCCCATTCCCAATACGGGAGTGAGGAAGAGCAGTACTTC.

This clonotype has a count of ten or more. The chain employs TRBV5-5 and TRBJ2-5; D tentatively fits TRBD1 or TRBD2 (5 bases each). CDR3 length: 15 amino acids. Germline V gives CDR1 SGHKS, CDR2 YYEKEE (reference sequence). Trimming cost V 3 bases and J 3 bases, with 15 bases left between them. CDR3 sequence reads: CASSSTGARKETQYF. The CDR3 bases are TGTGCCAGCAGCTCCACCGGGGCCAGAAAAGAGACCCAGTACTTC.

The chain carries TRBV20-1 and TRBJ2-5; 9 nucleotides agree with TRBD1. The CDR3 runs to 15 residues. Germline trimming cut 6 bases from V and 2 bases from J; bases unmatched to any gene: 10. Per germline, CDR1 DFQATT and CDR2 SNEGSKA (reference sequence). CDR3 nucleotide sequence: TGCAGTGCACCCGGACAGGGGACGACACAAGAGACCCAGTACTTC. Translating gives CSAPGQGTTQETQYF.

The rearrangement links TRBV10-3 to TRBJ2-5; TRBD2 matches 13 bases. The germline V gene encodes CDR1 ENHRY and CDR2 SYGVKD. This CDR3 is built from 16 residues. With 6 bases clipped from V and 7 bases from J, the junction kept 11 bases outside the gene matches. CDR3 region: CAISGGLAGVSGTQYF. CDR3 in DNA: TGTGCCATCAGCGGAGGACTAGCGGGAGTCTCGGGGACCCAGTACTTC.

This clonotype was seen many times. The genes are TRBV7-9 and TRBJ1-4; no clear D gene. The ends were cut back, 1 base at V and 2 bases at J, with 5 bases in the middle. This CDR3 has 14 residues. The germline gives CDR1 SEHNR, CDR2 FQNEAQ (reference sequence). This CDR3 reads CASSLGFTNEKLFF. The CDR3 DNA reads as TGTGCCAGCAGCTTAGGGTTTACTAATGAAAAACTGTTTTTT.

The chain combines TRBV19 with TRBJ1-5; TRBD1 is a possible D gene (5 bases). CDR1 and CDR2 (germline): LNHDA, SQIVND (reference sequence). This CDR3 is built from 11 residues. The ends were cut back, 11 bases at V and 9 bases at J, with 14 bases in the middle. The CDR3 sequence: CASWAGRPQHF. Here the CDR3 DNA reads TGTGCCTCCTGGGCGGGGCGGCCCCAGCATTTT.

The J gene is TRBJ2-5, the V gene TRBV24-1; no clear D gene. Trimming took 5 bases from V and 6 from J, leaving 12 bases between them. CDR1 is KGHDR and CDR2 is SFDVKD in the germline V gene. This CDR3 is 13 amino acids long. The CDR3 DNA reads TGTGCCACCAGTGCTGGACCCCGGAAGACCCAGTACTTC. It translates to CATSAGPRKTQYF.

This clonotype was observed once. V is TRBV7-2 and J is TRBJ1-1; D uncertain. CDR3 size: 13 residues. CDR1 SGHTA and CDR2 FQGNSA come from the germline V gene. V was trimmed by 3 bases and J by 4 bases, leaving 9 bases between them. CDR3 sequence: CASSLELSTEAFF. The CDR3 nucleotides read TGTGCCAGCAGCTTGGAACTGAGCACTGAAGCTTTCTTT.

This clonotype was counted between two and nine times. J is TRBJ2-7 and V is TRBV20-1; tentative D call: TRBD2 (6 bases). Per germline, CDR1 DFQATT and CDR2 SNEGSKA (reference sequence). V lost 1 base and J lost 3, with 16 bases in between. The length of the CDR3 is 15 residues. The CDR3 is CSARGGGGSHYEQYF. CDR3 in DNA: TGCAGTGCTAGAGGGGGTGGGGGGAGCCACTACGAGCAGTACTTC.

The rearrangement uses TRBV20-1 and TRBJ2-5, with unresolved D. V dropped 4 bases and J dropped 5 bases, with 2 bases sitting between them. The CDR3 runs to 9 residues. In germline, CDR1 is DFQATT, CDR2 SNEGSKA (reference sequence). The CDR3 here is CSATETQYF. CDR3 coding DNA: TGCAGTGCTACCGAGACCCAGTACTTC.

This clonotype showed up many times. CDR3 sequence (DNA): TGTGCCAGCACCATCTCCAGGGGCCCATCCTACGAGCAGTACTTC. This encodes CASTISRGPSYEQYF. The V and J genes are TRBV11-2 and TRBJ2-7, with a tentative D call TRBD1 (6 bases). CDR3 length equals 15 residues. CDR1 is SGHAT and CDR2 is FQNNGV in the germline V gene. The V and J ends lost 7 bases and 1 base respectively, with 17 bases between them.

The chain joins TRBV6-5 to TRBJ2-7; 10 bases are a match to TRBD2. The germline V gene encodes CDR1 MNHEY and CDR2 SVGAGI. V lost 2 bases to trimming and J lost 2 bases; unmatched junction nucleotides: 6. CDR3 size: 16 residues. CDR3 in DNA: TGTGCCAGCAGTTACCCCGAGCGGGAGGGAACCTACGAGCAGTACTTC. This sequence encodes CASSYPEREGTYEQYF.